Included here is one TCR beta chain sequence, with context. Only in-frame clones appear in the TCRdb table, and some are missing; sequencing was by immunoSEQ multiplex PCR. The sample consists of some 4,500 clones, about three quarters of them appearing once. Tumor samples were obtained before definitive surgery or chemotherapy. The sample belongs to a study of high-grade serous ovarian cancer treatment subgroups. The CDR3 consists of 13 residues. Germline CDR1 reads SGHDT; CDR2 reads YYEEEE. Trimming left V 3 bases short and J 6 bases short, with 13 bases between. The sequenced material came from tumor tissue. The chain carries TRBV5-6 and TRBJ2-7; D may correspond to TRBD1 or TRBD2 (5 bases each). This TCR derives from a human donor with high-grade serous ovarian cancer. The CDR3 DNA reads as TGTGCCAGCAGCTGGGGACCCGTCGGCGAGCAGTACTTC. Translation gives CASSWGPVGEQYF.